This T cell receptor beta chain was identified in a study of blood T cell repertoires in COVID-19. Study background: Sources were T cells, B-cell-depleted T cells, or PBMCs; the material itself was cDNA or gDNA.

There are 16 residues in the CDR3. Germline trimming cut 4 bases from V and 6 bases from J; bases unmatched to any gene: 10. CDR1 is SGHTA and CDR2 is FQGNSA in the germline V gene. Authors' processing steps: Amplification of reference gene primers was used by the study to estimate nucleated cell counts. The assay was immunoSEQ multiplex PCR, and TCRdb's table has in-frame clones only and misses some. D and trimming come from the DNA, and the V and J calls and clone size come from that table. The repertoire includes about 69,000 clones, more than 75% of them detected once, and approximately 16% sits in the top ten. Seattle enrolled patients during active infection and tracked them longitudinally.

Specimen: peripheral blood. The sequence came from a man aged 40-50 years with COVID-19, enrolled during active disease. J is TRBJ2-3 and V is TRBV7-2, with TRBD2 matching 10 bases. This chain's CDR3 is CASSSSGAGGVDTQYF. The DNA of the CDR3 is TGTGCCAGCAGCTCCTCGGGAGCGGGGGGGGTTGATACGCAGTATTTT.